This T cell receptor beta chain was recorded in a study of cytomegalovirus exposure and HLA in healthy donors. Background on the study: Early on, a data release was issued that held roughly 86 million unique TCRs from HLA-typed donors.

Comment on this clone: The antigen remains unidentified.

This CDR3 is built from 15 residues. From germline, CDR1 is LGHNA and CDR2 YSLEER. The V gene lost 0 bases and the J gene lost 0 bases, with 9 bases spanning the gap. Broader study findings: When analyzed later, the rates of TCR association showed variation by HLA locus, with DRB1 the most and HLA-C the fewest.

PCR employed 60 Vbeta and 13 Jbeta primers. Authors' analysis steps: Later, roughly 86 million unique TCR beta chains were counted in an analysis, and about 10 million of them were shared. The protocol was immunoSEQ multiplex PCR, while the TCRdb copy is restricted to in-frame clones and leaves out a portion. V, J and clone size are those of that table, while D and trimming were read from the DNA. Of around 90,000 clones detected, less than 80% appear once; the ten largest clones hold roughly a fifth. The sample was PBMCs. The J gene is TRBJ2-7, the V gene TRBV4-3; tentative D call: TRBD1 (6 bases). The receptor's source is a woman between 45 and 60 years old in good health and CMV-seropositive. This CDR3 is CASSQEHRDSYEQYF. CDR3 in DNA: TGCGCCAGCAGCCAAGAACACAGGGACTCCTACGAGCAGTACTTC.